The rows below give T cell receptor beta chains drawn from one sample of a study of blood T cells in healthy people across ages. From the 5' RACE reads, TCRdb called clonotypes with MiXCR, one entry per CDR3 protein. The table lists around 940,000 distinct CDR3 sequences, roughly half of them singletons, with 20% to 25% in the top ten. The sequenced sample was blood. The receptors stem from a woman aged 55-69 years in good health. Each CDR3 is given with its conserved first and last residue. The D gene is left open where the match is weak. Clone size appears in some rows only: once, few, many, or a class for an expanded clone.

clone_size	v_call	d_call	j_call	cdr3_nt	cdr3_aa
few	TRBV28	-	TRBJ2-7	TGTGCCAGCAGTTCGACCGGGAAGAGCTCCTACGAGCAGTACTTC	CASSSTGKSSYEQYF
once	TRBV5-1	TRBD1	TRBJ1-1	TGCGCCAGAAACAGGGGCCGGGTCGCTTTCTTT	CARNRGRVAFF
few	TRBV2	-	TRBJ2-7	TGTGCCAGCAGGAGGACCTCCCAGGGCTCATTCCGCGAGCAGTACTTC	CASRRTSQGSFREQYF
few	TRBV6-5	-	TRBJ1-1	TGTGCCAGCAGTTACCCCGAATTCTTTGGGTCTGTTACGGACACTGAAGCTTTCTTT	CASSYPEFFGSVTDTEAFF
-	TRBV5-1	-	TRBJ1-2	TGCGCCAGCAGCCTTGGGGTGGAAGGCTACACCTTC	CASSLGVEGYTF
-	TRBV2	TRBD2	TRBJ2-1	TGTGCCAGCAGGCAGACTAGCGGCAACAATGAGCAGTTCTTC	CASRQTSGNNEQFF
-	TRBV7-3	TRBD1	TRBJ2-7	TGTGCCAGCAGCGGCGGGACAGGGAGGTCCTACGAGCAGTACTTC	CASSGGTGRSYEQYF
-	TRBV28	TRBD1	TRBJ1-5	TGTGCCAGCAGTTTTTCCCCCGGGACAGGGAGCAATCAGCCCCAGCATTTT	CASSFSPGTGSNQPQHF
few	TRBV27	-	TRBJ2-7	TGTGCCAGCAGTTTATCACGCCCATCCGGAGCGGAGGCCTACGAGCAGTACTTC	CASSLSRPSGAEAYEQYF
-	TRBV28	TRBD1	TRBJ1-5	TGTGCCAGCCTCGGGACAGGCGGGCAGCCCCAGCATTTT	CASLGTGGQPQHF
-	TRBV20-1	-	TRBJ2-5	TGCAGTGCTAGCTGGCAGGGTTACGGGCAGTACTTC	CSASWQGYGQYF
-	TRBV7-9	-	TRBJ2-1	TGTGCCAGCAAGGAGGAGCGGAATGAGCAGTTCTTC	CASKEERNEQFF
once	TRBV2	-	TRBJ2-5	TGTGCCAGCAGTGACCGGCTAGCGAGACTGGAGTACTTC	CASSDRLARLEYF
many	TRBV4-1	TRBD2	TRBJ2-7	TGCGCCAGCAGTCATGGGACTAGCGGGATAATGAGGGAGCAGTACTTC	CASSHGTSGIMREQYF
few	TRBV2	TRBD2	TRBJ2-7	TGTGCCAGCAGTGCAGGACTAGCGGGAGTAGCCTACGAGCAGTACTTC	CASSAGLAGVAYEQYF
many	TRBV24-1	TRBD1	TRBJ2-6	TGTGCCACCAGTGCCACGACAGGGACGGGCTCTGGGGCCAACGTCCTGACTTTC	CATSATTGTGSGANVLTF
-	TRBV6-4	-	TRBJ2-1	TGTGCCAGCGCCAGGGAGGACTCCTCCTACAATGAGCAGTTCTTC	CASAREDSSYNEQFF
-	TRBV7-2	-	TRBJ2-3	TGTGCCAGCAGCCCACTTCAGTCAGGAGATACGCAGTATTTT	CASSPLQSGDTQYF
few	TRBV7-2	-	TRBJ2-3	TGTGCCAGCAGCTCCCACCTGGCAGATACGCAGTATTTT	CASSSHLADTQYF
-	TRBV19	TRBD2	TRBJ2-1	TGTGCCAGTAGTATTCGTAGCGGGACTGCCTACAATGAGCAGTTCTTC	CASSIRSGTAYNEQFF
-	TRBV5-6	TRBD1	TRBJ2-5	TGTGCCAGCAGCTTGTTAGGGGGCGAGGAGACCCAGTACTTC	CASSLLGGEETQYF
-	TRBV5-1	-	TRBJ2-7	TGCGCCAGCAGCTTGGTCATTTTTAGCGGTTCTCCCACCTACGAGCAGTACTTC	CASSLVIFSGSPTYEQYF
-	TRBV7-8	-	TRBJ2-7	TGTGCCAGCAGACAAGACAGGGGAGGGTCCAGAAACGAGCAGTACTTC	CASRQDRGGSRNEQYF
-	TRBV11-2	TRBD1	TRBJ1-4	TGTGCCAGCAGCCAGGGACAGGGGGCCGAAAAACTGTTTTTT	CASSQGQGAEKLFF
-	TRBV6-5	TRBD2	TRBJ2-7	TGTGCCAGCCAGACGCCGGGGGGGGCTCTCTACGAGCAGTACTTC	CASQTPGGALYEQYF
-	TRBV2	-	TRBJ2-5	TGTGCCAGCAGTGAAGCAAGGTCAGAGACCCAGTACTTC	CASSEARSETQYF
-	TRBV29-1	TRBD1	TRBJ2-7	TGCAGCGTTGGGGACAGGAGGGCCTACGAGCAGTACTTC	CSVGDRRAYEQYF
-	TRBV5-6	-	TRBJ2-1	TGTGCCAGCAGCTTACTACGGGGTTTGGTCGATGAGCAGTTCTTC	CASSLLRGLVDEQFF
-	TRBV6-4	TRBD2	TRBJ2-7	TGTGCCAGCAGTCGACTAGCGGGAGAACTCCACGAGCAGTACTTC	CASSRLAGELHEQYF
once	TRBV6-5	TRBD1	TRBJ1-1	TGTGCCAGCAAACTTCGGGACAGACTGAACACTGAAGCTTTCTTT	CASKLRDRLNTEAFF
once	TRBV27	TRBD2	TRBJ2-1	TGTGCCAGCAGTTTAGGGACTAGCGGGGTAGGTGAGCAGTTCTTC	CASSLGTSGVGEQFF
many	TRBV6-7	-	TRBJ2-7	TGTGCCAGCAGTAAACCCACGGACAGCTCCTACGAGCAGTACTTC	CASSKPTDSSYEQYF
few	TRBV7-9	-	TRBJ2-4	TGTGCCAGCAGCTTTGGGGGACACATTCAGTACTTC	CASSFGGHIQYF
once	TRBV4-1	TRBD1	TRBJ2-5	TGCGCCGGCAGCCCCGGACAGGGAGCGGAGACCCAGTACTTC	CAGSPGQGAETQYF
-	TRBV28	TRBD2	TRBJ2-1	TGTGCCAGCAGTTGGCCGGGACTAGCGGGAGAATTCGATGAGCAGTTCTTC	CASSWPGLAGEFDEQFF
-	TRBV20-1	-	TRBJ2-7	TGCAGTGCCCACCCAAGACGCTACGAGCAGTACTTC	CSAHPRRYEQYF
-	TRBV5-1	-	TRBJ1-2	TGCGCCAGCAGCTTGCAGGGCGGGTCTAACTATGGCTACACCTTC	CASSLQGGSNYGYTF
-	TRBV7-2	-	TRBJ2-5	TGTGCCAGCAGCCGAAACGGGGTGTTGGAGACCCAGTACTTC	CASSRNGVLETQYF
-	TRBV7-2	TRBD2	TRBJ2-7	TGTGCCAGCAGCTTAGCCCTAGCGGGAATAAGCGAGCAGTACTTC	CASSLALAGISEQYF
-	TRBV20-1	-	TRBJ2-1	TGCAGTGCTAGCCAAGGCGATGAGCAGTTCTTC	CSASQGDEQFF
few	TRBV20-1	TRBD2	TRBJ2-3	TGCAGTGCCCCCGATAGCGGGAGGGGCACAGATACGCAGTATTTT	CSAPDSGRGTDTQYF
-	TRBV14	TRBD2	TRBJ2-4	TGTGCCAGCCTAAGACTAGCGGGAGCCAAAAACATTCAGTACTTC	CASLRLAGAKNIQYF